The 25 T cell receptor beta chains below come from one sample, sequenced in a study of CD8+ T cells in alopecia areata. Treatment described: oral pan-JAK inhibitor, 5-10 mg twice daily. Extraction and reverse transcription of RNA yielded cDNA as the sequencing template. Only in-frame clones appear in the TCRdb table, and some are missing; sequencing was by immunoSEQ multiplex PCR. Here the sample spans over 150,000 clones, roughly 60% being singletons. Sequencing used CD4+ T cells sorted from blood, obtained at week 24, from a patient treated with tofacitinib. The origin of the receptors is a human donor with alopecia areata.

This sequence joins TRBV10-3 and TRBJ1-2; D unresolved. The CDR3 has 13 amino acids. V was cut by 0 bases and J by 7 bases, with 9 bases left in between. CDR1 is ENHRY, CDR2 SYGVKD, per germline. As DNA, the CDR3 is TGTGCCATCAGTGAGTCGTTGTCAGTTGGCTACACCTTC. Its translation: CAISESLSVGYTF.

The CDR3 region is CASSDGQGRYGYTF. The DNA of the CDR3 is TGTGCCAGCAGTGATGGACAGGGCCGCTATGGCTACACCTTC. The chain couples TRBV25-1 to TRBJ1-2; the match to TRBD1 covers 8 bases. J lost 4 bases, V lost 3 bases, and 4 bases had no gene match. Germline loops: CDR1 MGHDK, CDR2 SYGVNS. This CDR3 is 14 amino acids long.

The chain joins TRBV4-3 to TRBJ1-4, with 7 bases aligning to TRBD1. The CDR3 is 14 amino acids. Germline V gene lookup returns CDR1 LGHNA and CDR2 YSLEER. V lost 6 bases to trimming and J lost 4 bases; unmatched junction nucleotides: 5. CDR3 amino acids: CASRKGTVNEKLFF. The CDR3 nucleotides are TGCGCCAGCAGAAAAGGGACAGTTAATGAAAAACTGTTTTTT.

This clone was found a few times. For the CDR3, the DNA is TGTGCCAGCAGGTACCGGGACCCACCTGAGAATGAGCAGTTCTTC. Amino acid sequence: CASRYRDPPENEQFF. The gene calls are TRBV2 and TRBJ2-1; D is perhaps TRBD1 or TRBD2 (5 bases each). Per germline, CDR1 SNHLY and CDR2 FYNNEI. V was shortened by 6 bases and J by 7 bases, with 19 bases between the two germline ends. This CDR3 is built from 15 residues.

This chain joins TRBV29-1 and TRBJ1-1, with a possible D match to TRBD1 (5 bases). The ends were cut back, 3 bases at V and 6 bases at J, with 8 bases in the middle. The CDR3 loop spans 11 amino acids. Looked up from germline, CDR1 is SQVTM and CDR2 is ANQGSEA. CDR3 coding DNA: TGCAGCGTTGACGCGGGGGCTGAAGCTTTCTTT. It is translated as CSVDAGAEAFF.

This rearrangement joins TRBV10-3 to TRBJ1-5, with D possibly being TRBD1 (5 bases). V was shortened by 0 bases and J by 3 bases, with 9 bases between the two germline ends. This CDR3 comprises 15 residues. The germline CDR1 and CDR2 sequences are ENHRY and SYGVKD. CDR3 DNA sequence: TGTGCCATCAGTGAGTCGTCAGGGCTCAATCAGCCCCAGCATTTT. Residues: CAISESSGLNQPQHF.

This chain joins TRBV7-8 and TRBJ1-1; 9 nucleotides align to TRBD1. Germline CDR1 SGHVS, CDR2 FQNEAQ. J gave up 4 bases and V 4 bases, and 7 bases lay outside the gene matches. The CDR3 contains 15 residues. For the CDR3, the DNA is TGTGCCAGCAGCTACCGGGACAGGGTTTTCACTGAAGCTTTCTTT. It translates to CASSYRDRVFTEAFF. Variable domain in full (rest from reference TRBV7-8 and TRBJ1-1): GAGVSQSPRYKVAKRGQDVALRCDPISGHVSLFWYQQALGQGPEFLTYFQNEAQLDKSGLPSDRFFAERPEGSVSTLKIQRTQQEDSAVYLCASSYRDRVFTEAFFGQGTRLTVV.

This clone showed up just a few times. The rearrangement joins TRBV7-7 to TRBJ2-5, with 10 nucleotides matching TRBD1. CDR1 SSHAT and CDR2 FNYEAQ come from the germline V gene (reference sequence). Unmatched junction bases numbered 3, after V lost 2 bases and J lost 6 bases. The CDR3 extends over 14 amino acids. CDR3 in amino acids: CASSLRQGAQTQYF. The CDR3 DNA reads as TGTGCCAGCAGCTTAAGACAGGGGGCGCAGACCCAGTACTTC.

This chain uses TRBV5-1 with TRBJ1-2; tentative D call: TRBD1 (6 bases). This CDR3 region has 13 residues. Trimming cost V 3 bases and J 4 bases, with 10 bases left between them. Looked up from germline, CDR1 is SGHRS and CDR2 is YFSETQ. CDR3 protein: CASSSGQTYGYTF. The CDR3 bases are TGCGCCAGCAGCTCCGGACAGACCTATGGCTACACCTTC.

The V gene is TRBV5-1, the J gene TRBJ2-7; D remains unclear. The V end was cut by 0 bases, the J end by 3 bases, with 7 bases between. The CDR3 loop spans 13 amino acids. Germline V gives CDR1 SGHRS, CDR2 YFSETQ. The CDR3 bases are TGCGCCAGCAGCTTGGGGCAGTTCTACGAGCAGTACTTC. Amino acid sequence: CASSLGQFYEQYF.

The chain combines TRBV30 with TRBJ1-2; D uncertain. The CDR3 loop spans 12 amino acids. CDR1 GTSNPN and CDR2 SVGIG come from the germline V gene (reference sequence). The V and J ends lost 0 bases and 7 bases respectively, with 9 bases between them. The CDR3 DNA follows: TGTGCCTGGAGTGTAGGTGGTGGTGGCTACACCTTC. Residues: CAWSVGGGGYTF.

J is TRBJ2-1 and V is TRBV11-1; 11 bases agree with TRBD1. Germline loops: CDR1 SGHAT, CDR2 FQDESV (reference sequence). V dropped 5 bases and J dropped 6; count of bases not matched to a gene: 9. There are 16 residues in the CDR3. The CDR3 region is CASSQRDRGTGNEQFF. The CDR3 coding sequence is TGTGCCAGCAGCCAAAGGGACAGGGGGACGGGCAATGAGCAGTTCTTC.

This clone was detected a few times. The gene calls are TRBV29-1 and TRBJ2-1; D is unresolved. This CDR3 has 16 residues. Germline V gene lookup returns CDR1 SQVTM and CDR2 ANQGSEA. V shed 4 bases and J shed 5 bases, with 21 bases lying between them. The CDR3: CSVVGLVPMKNNEQFF. DNA of the CDR3: TGCAGCGTTGTTGGGCTAGTCCCCATGAAAAACAATGAGCAGTTCTTC.

The chain uses TRBV7-9 and TRBJ2-3; 8 positions agree with TRBD2. Looked up from germline, CDR1 is SEHNR and CDR2 is FQNEAQ (reference sequence). With 2 bases clipped from V and 2 bases from J, the junction kept 6 bases outside the gene matches. This CDR3 is built from 16 residues. The DNA for the CDR3 is TGTGCCAGCAGCTTATCTTCTAGCGGGCCCACAGATACGCAGTATTTT. Translation gives CASSLSSSGPTDTQYF.

The chain recombines TRBV27 with TRBJ2-6; no clear D gene. This CDR3 is built from 14 residues. With 5 bases removed from V and 0 bases from J, the gap between germline ends came to 5 bases. The germline gives CDR1 MNHEY, CDR2 SMNVEV (reference sequence). CDR3 in amino acids: CASSPHSGANVLTF. The CDR3 nucleotides are TGTGCCAGCAGTCCACACTCTGGGGCCAACGTCCTGACTTTC.

V gene TRBV18 combines with J gene TRBJ2-3; TRBD2 matches 10 bases. The germline V gene has CDR1 KGHSH and CDR2 LQKENI. The J segment lost 6 bases and the V segment lost 3 bases, leaving 6 bases of the junction unmatched. This CDR3 has 15 residues. The DNA of the CDR3 is TGTGCCAGCTCACCTGCCCTAGCGGGAGAGGATACGCAGTATTTT. Translated, it gives CASSPALAGEDTQYF.

CDR3 loop: CASREVTGGNEQFF. The DNA for the CDR3 is TGTGCCAGCAGGGAGGTGACAGGGGGCAATGAGCAGTTCTTC. The rearrangement links TRBV7-9 to TRBJ2-1; 9 positions agree with TRBD1. After removal of 6 bases from V and 6 bases from J, the junction contained 6 bases not matched to a gene. The CDR3 is 14 amino acids. Germline lookup yields CDR1 SEHNR and CDR2 FQNEAQ (reference sequence). Based on the CDR3 plus reference TRBV7-9 and TRBJ2-1, the full variable domain is DTGVSQNPRHKITKRGQNVTFRCDPISEHNRLYWYRQTLGQGPEFLTYFQNEAQLEKSRLLSDRFSAERPKGSFSTLEIQRTEQGDSAMYLCASREVTGGNEQFFGPGTRLTVL.

The rearrangement uses TRBV7-2 and TRBJ2-7; possibly TRBD2 for D (5 bases). This CDR3 is built from 14 residues. CDR1 SGHTA and CDR2 FQGNSA come from the germline V gene. Trimming stripped 0 bases from V and 2 bases from J, with 8 bases between. The CDR3 spells CASSLAPGTYEQYF. CDR3 coding DNA: TGTGCCAGCAGCTTAGCTCCGGGGACCTACGAGCAGTACTTC.

V and J are TRBV11-2 and TRBJ1-2, with a tentative D call TRBD1 (6 bases). Trimming left V 5 bases short and J 6 bases short, with 10 bases between. CDR1 SGHAT and CDR2 FQNNGV come from the germline V gene. This CDR3 region has 12 residues. CDR3 sequence: CASSLQGNGYTF. DNA for the CDR3: TGTGCCAGCAGCCTACAGGGTAATGGCTACACCTTC. The whole variable domain, remainder taken from reference TRBV11-2 and TRBJ1-2, is EAGVAQSPRYKIIEKRQSVAFWCNPISGHATLYWYQQILGQGPKLLIQFQNNGVVDDSQLPKDRFSAERLKGVDSTLKIQPAKLEDSAVYLCASSLQGNGYTFGSGTRLTVV.

The gene calls are TRBV7-2 and TRBJ2-7; unclear D gene. CDR1 SGHTA and CDR2 FQGNSA come from the germline V gene. With 2 bases removed from V and 6 bases from J, the gap between germline ends came to 8 bases. CDR3 length equals 12 residues. The CDR3 loop is CASSLNKGEQYF. The CDR3 DNA sequence: TGTGCCAGCAGCTTAAATAAAGGCGAGCAGTACTTC.

This clone was found a few times. Different DNA sequences within this sample yield the same CDR3. This sequence joins TRBV4-3 and TRBJ2-2, with D uncertain. V lost 1 base and J 0 bases, leaving 3 bases between the germline ends. This CDR3 spans 14 amino acids. Looked up from germline, CDR1 is LGHNA and CDR2 is YSLEER. CDR3 coding DNA: TGCGCCAGCAGCCAAGGACCGAACACCGGGGAGCTGTTTTTT. This encodes CASSQGPNTGELFF.

The genes are TRBV29-1 and TRBJ2-3; 7 bases match TRBD2. The CDR3 has 19 residues. The ends lost 5 bases at V and 2 bases at J; junction bases unmatched: 22. Germline CDR1 is SQVTM and CDR2 is ANQGSEA. CDR3 protein: CSVYRTRTARPLNTDTQYF. CDR3 nucleotide sequence: TGCAGCGTTTATAGGACTAGAACGGCCCGACCCTTGAACACAGATACGCAGTATTTT.

The chain combines TRBV27 with TRBJ1-5; D perhaps matches TRBD1 (6 bases). The length of the CDR3 is 15 residues. In germline, CDR1 is MNHEY, CDR2 SMNVEV (reference sequence). The V and J ends lost 3 bases and 7 bases respectively, with 16 bases between them. CDR3 nucleotide sequence: TGTGCCAGCAGTTTGAGGTGGGGGCCGGTGCAGCCCCAGCATTTT. This encodes CASSLRWGPVQPQHF.

This chain connects TRBV27 to TRBJ1-1; D ambiguous. The CDR3 runs to 14 residues. Germline CDR1 reads MNHEY; CDR2 reads SMNVEV (reference sequence). V lost 3 bases and J lost 1, with 9 bases in between. The CDR3 loop is CASSFGGGNTEAFF. The CDR3 nucleotides read TGTGCCAGCAGTTTCGGCGGAGGGAACACTGAAGCTTTCTTT.

The CDR3 nucleotides read TGTGCCAGCAGCCCGGGGGGAGGCTCATATGGCTACACCTTC. Its translation: CASSPGGGSYGYTF. This rearrangement joins TRBV7-2 to TRBJ1-2, with D maybe TRBD1 (5 bases). The CDR3 is 14 residues long. V gave up 5 bases and J gave up 5 bases, with 15 bases separating them. The V gene's germline CDR1 is SGHTA and CDR2 FQGNSA.